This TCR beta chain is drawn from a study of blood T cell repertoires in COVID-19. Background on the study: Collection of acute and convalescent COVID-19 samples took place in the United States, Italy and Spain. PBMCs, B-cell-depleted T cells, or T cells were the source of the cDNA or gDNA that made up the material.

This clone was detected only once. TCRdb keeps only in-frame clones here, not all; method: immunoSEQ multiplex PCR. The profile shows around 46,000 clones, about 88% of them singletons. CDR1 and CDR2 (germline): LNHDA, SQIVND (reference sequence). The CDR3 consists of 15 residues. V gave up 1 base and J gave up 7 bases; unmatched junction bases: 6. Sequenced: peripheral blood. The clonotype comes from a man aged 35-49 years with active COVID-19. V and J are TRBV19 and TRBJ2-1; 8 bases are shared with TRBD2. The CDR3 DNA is TGTGCCAGTAGTATAGCGGGAGGGCCGGGTAATGAGCAGTTCTTC. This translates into CASSIAGGPGNEQFF.